This T cell receptor (beta chain) was retrieved from a study of blood T cell repertoires in COVID-19 (dated by TCRdb to about 2020). At the level of the whole study: Collaborator samples came from the United States, Italy and Spain and covered acute and convalescent phases of COVID-19. The prospective study material was composed of cDNA or gDNA derived from T cells, B-cell-depleted T cells, or PBMCs. The dataset comprised deeply sampled blood TCRbeta repertoires from subjects exposed to, actively infected with, or recovered from COVID-19. The repertoires were released in a freely available public database meant as a resource for research on the immune response to SARS-CoV-2. Samples came from the ongoing ImmuneRACE study (first 160 participants) plus 1,254 subjects from 6 global collaborators. Sample metadata almost always included a de-identified subject ID, COVID-19 status, age in years and sex. Where available, HLA class I and class II types were taken from metadata supplied by the sample provider and were not determined by assay-based typing. What the work shows at the level of the full study, not this receptor alone: How much clinical and demographic metadata was included differed by source and by participant, and the metadata was provided uncurated.

Of note for this clone: Its cognate antigen has yet to be identified. Per-base quality was not reported, and no clone a single base away is much larger than it.

At one collaborating source in Seattle, patients were enrolled during active infection and were followed longitudinally through the course of disease. Each collaborating institution followed its own protocols to collect whole blood in K2EDTA tubes. For TCRbeta analysis, collaborators shipped samples as frozen whole blood, isolated PBMCs, or DNA extracted from either of those sample types. TCRbeta CDR3 regions were amplified from genomic DNA by means of the immunoSEQ Assay, a bias-controlled multiplex PCR. The paper's processing steps were these. Nucleated cell counts per sample were estimated from amplification of reference gene primers within the assay. To quantify the absolute abundance of each unique TCRbeta CDR3 rearrangement, sequence reads were collapsed and filtered. For each sample, productive Simpson clonality was calculated by taking the square root of Simpson's diversity index across productive rearrangements. Entries here come from immuneACCESS through TCRdb and include only in-frame sequences with V and J called. Some clones fail to appear in such tables; in the studies checked, an unresolved V gene covers under half of the shortfall, and the cause of the remainder is unknown. The V and J calls and clone size come from that table; D and trimming were worked out from the DNA. This sample has about 160,000 clones in its table, and around nine tenths of those were observed once. 10% to 13% of the sample is taken by the ten largest.

V is pared back by 0 bases and J by 7 bases, with 12 bases lying between the germline termini. From the germline V gene, CDR1 is SQVTM and CDR2 is ANQGSEA. From the cysteine up to the phenylalanine, the CDR3 has a length of 13 residues. The retained sequence is limited to the CDR3, 39 bases, with the frame set at the first base. The source is a woman between 70 and 85 years old with COVID-19, enrolled during active disease. The specimen was peripheral blood. This sequence uses TRBV29-1 and TRBJ1-1; the D gene is possibly TRBD1, with 6 bases matching. The CDR3 region reads CSVEEGQGSEAFF. The nucleotide sequence is given as TGCAGCGTTGAAGAAGGGCAGGGGAGTGAAGCTTTCTTT.